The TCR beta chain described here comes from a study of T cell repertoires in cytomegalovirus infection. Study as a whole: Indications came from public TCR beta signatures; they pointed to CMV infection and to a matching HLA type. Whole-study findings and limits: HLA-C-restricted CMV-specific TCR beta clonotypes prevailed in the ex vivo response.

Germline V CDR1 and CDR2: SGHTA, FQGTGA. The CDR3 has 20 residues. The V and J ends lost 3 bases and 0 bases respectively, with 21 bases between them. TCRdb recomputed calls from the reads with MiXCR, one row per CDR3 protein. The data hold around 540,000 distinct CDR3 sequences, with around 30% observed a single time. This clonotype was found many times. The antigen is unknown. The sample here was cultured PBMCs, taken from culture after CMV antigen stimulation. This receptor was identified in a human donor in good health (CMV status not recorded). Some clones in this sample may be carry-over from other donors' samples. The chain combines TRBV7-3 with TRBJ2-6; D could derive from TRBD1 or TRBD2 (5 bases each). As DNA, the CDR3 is TGTGCCAGCAGCTTGATTCTTACCGGGACCTTAGGCTCTGGGGCCAACGTCCTGACTTTC. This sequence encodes CASSLILTGTLGSGANVLTF.